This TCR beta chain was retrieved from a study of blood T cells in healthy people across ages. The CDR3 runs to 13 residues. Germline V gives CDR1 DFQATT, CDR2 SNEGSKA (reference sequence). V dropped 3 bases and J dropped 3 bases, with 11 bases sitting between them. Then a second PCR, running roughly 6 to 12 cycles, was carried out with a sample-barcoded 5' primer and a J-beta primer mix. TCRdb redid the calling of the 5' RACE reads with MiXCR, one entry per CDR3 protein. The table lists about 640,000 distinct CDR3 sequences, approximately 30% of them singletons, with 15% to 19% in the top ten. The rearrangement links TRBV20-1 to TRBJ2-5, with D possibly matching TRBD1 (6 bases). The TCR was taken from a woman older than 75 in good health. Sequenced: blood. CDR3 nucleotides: TGCAGTGCTAGGCGGACAGAAAAAGAGACCCAGTACTTC. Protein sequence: CSARRTEKETQYF.